These 8 T cell receptor beta chains share one sample of origin, sequenced in a study of blood T cells in healthy people across ages. Together with a sample-barcoded 5' primer, a J-beta primer mix was included in a second PCR lasting roughly 6 to 12 cycles. TCRdb analysed the 5' RACE reads with MiXCR anew, one entry per CDR3 protein. This sample has around 1,000,000 distinct CDR3 sequences; approximately 26% occur once, and the top ten carry 0.75%. The same data also went into a second study, on T cells of mothers and their children.

Sequenced input: blood. These receptors all stem from a girl aged 2 to 9 in good health.

This clonotype has only one observation. CDR3 coding DNA: TGCAGTGCTAGACTAGCTCGGAGCTCCTACAATGAGCAGTTCTTC. It specifies CSARLARSSYNEQFF. This chain joins TRBV20-1 and TRBJ2-1; perhaps TRBD2 as D (5 bases). The V end lost 2 bases, the J end lost 0 bases, and 11 bases lay between the germline ends. The germline gives CDR1 DFQATT, CDR2 SNEGSKA (reference sequence). The CDR3 is 15 residues long.

This chain uses TRBV7-9 with TRBJ2-5; 8 bases map to TRBD1. The J call may be incorrect, as the DNA end agrees better with TRBJ2-7. CDR1 is SEHNR and CDR2 is FQNEAQ in the germline V gene (reference sequence). The CDR3 is 15 residues long. The CDR3 DNA follows: TGTGCCAGCAGCCCCAGGTCAGGGGGCGTTCACGAGCAGTACTTC. This codes for CASSPRSGGVHEQYF.

The genes are TRBV7-2 and TRBJ2-3, with 7 positions matching TRBD1. Germline lookup yields CDR1 SGHTA and CDR2 FQGNSA. This CDR3 region has 15 residues. With 5 bases clipped from V and 2 bases from J, the junction kept 7 bases outside the gene matches. The CDR3 protein is CASSRQTGITDTQYF. CDR3 DNA: TGTGCCAGCAGCCGGCAGACAGGGATCACAGATACGCAGTATTTT.

This clonotype was observed a few times. The rearrangement uses TRBV12-3 or TRBV12-4 and TRBJ2-5; TRBD2 matches at 8 bases. Unmatched junction bases numbered 13, after V lost 5 bases and J lost 5 bases. This CDR3 comprises 16 residues. The CDR3 DNA reads TGTGCCAGCAGTCCGCAGCGGGGGAGGATGGTGGAGACCCAGTACTTC. Its protein product is CASSPQRGRMVETQYF.

The chain couples TRBV7-8 to TRBJ2-7; TRBD1 agrees at 8 bases. Germline V gene data show CDR1 as SGHVS and CDR2 as FQNEAQ. Trimming took 2 bases from V and 3 from J; bases not matched to a gene: 3. There are 14 residues in the CDR3. CDR3 in DNA: TGTGCCAGCAGCTTATGGGGACAGGACTACGAGCAGTACTTC. Translation: CASSLWGQDYEQYF.

A few counts support this clonotype. V and J are TRBV7-2 and TRBJ2-3; D is undetermined. Trimming pared 2 bases from V and 0 bases from J, leaving 9 bases between. CDR1 is SGHTA and CDR2 is FQGNSA in the germline V gene. This CDR3 spans 15 amino acids. The CDR3 DNA sequence: TGTGCCAGCAGCTTAATTGCGGCTAGCACAGATACGCAGTATTTT. Its protein product is CASSLIAASTDTQYF.

The chain has TRBV7-9 and TRBJ1-1; possibly TRBD1 for D (5 bases). V lost 7 bases, J lost 5 bases, and 17 bases lay in between. The CDR3 sequence is 14 residues long. CDR1 and CDR2 from the germline V gene are SEHNR and FQNEAQ (reference sequence). The CDR3 DNA sequence: TGTGCCAGCACCATGACAGCCTCGGTAACTGAAGCTTTCTTT. This gives the protein CASTMTASVTEAFF.

The sample holds a few counts of this clonotype. V usage is TRBV29-1 and J usage is TRBJ2-1, with D possibly being TRBD1 (6 bases). CDR3 length: 16 amino acids. Trimming left V 6 bases short and J 0 bases short, with 18 bases between. CDR1 and CDR2 (germline): SQVTM, ANQGSEA. CDR3 bases: TGCAGCGTCCGCCGGGACACCGCCCTCTCCTACAATGAGCAGTTCTTC. It is translated as CSVRRDTALSYNEQFF.